This T cell receptor beta chain was sequenced during a study of Graves' ophthalmopathy and Graves' hyperthyroidism. This clonotype occurred many times. The V end was cut by 4 bases, the J end by 0 bases, with 12 bases between. Germline V gene sequence: CDR1 ENHRY, CDR2 SYGVKD. The CDR3 has 15 amino acids. The authors amplified TCR beta CDR3 regions, and they did so from RNA transcripts for repertoire sequencing. The first round was an RT-PCR with HTBI primers, and the second round was a multiplex PCR. From the multiplex PCR reads, TCRdb called clonotypes with MiXCR, one entry per CDR3 protein. The profile shows about 740,000 distinct CDR3 sequences, 40% of them singletons.

The TCR sequence derives from an adult man with Graves' ophthalmopathy. The rearrangement joins TRBV10-3 to TRBJ1-1; D gene uncertain. The sample was peripheral blood. CDR3 nucleotide sequence: TGTGCCATCAGTGGTGGAGAGCTAATGAACACTGAAGCTTTCTTT. This encodes CAISGGELMNTEAFF.